The entry below gives a single T cell receptor (beta chain) sequence along with its context. Its antigen is unidentified. Profiling relied on immunoSEQ multiplex PCR, and the TCRdb table lists in-frame clones only, not all of them. The table includes 2 million to 2.5 million clones, just under 95% detected once. This record comes from a study of shared clonotypes between healthy human individuals. Overall study context: CD4 naive and CD4 memory each took three plates per donor, while CD8 naive took two and CD8 memory one.

This CDR3 is built from 15 residues. Per germline, CDR1 SGHNT and CDR2 YYREEE (reference sequence). V lost 1 base to trimming and J lost 2 bases, with 13 bases between them. The CD4+ fraction was divided into a CD45RA+ naive subset and a CD45RA-negative memory subset. General observations from the study: Between a few donors, naive CD4 clonotypes were shared at a level of about 5%.

Sequencing was done on a sample of naive CD4+ T cells from PBMCs. Specified subset: CD45RA+ positively selected. V gene TRBV5-4 combines with J gene TRBJ2-7; tentatively, D is TRBD1 (6 bases). The source is a man between 18 and 29 years old in good health. Some clones in this sample may be carry-over from other donors' samples. CDR3 protein: CASSLLGQSAYEQYF. CDR3 nucleotide sequence: TGTGCCAGCAGCTTGTTAGGACAGTCTGCCTACGAGCAGTACTTC.